This TCR beta chain is drawn from a study of CD8+ T cells in alopecia areata. Both CD4+ and CD8+ T cells were separated by sorting PBMCs. A remark on this clone: Its antigen is unknown.

Overall study findings and caveats: Against the mouse data, patients shared TCRs less clearly, possibly for HLA reasons.

The CDR3 is 14 residues long. Germline V gene data show CDR1 as SGDLS and CDR2 as YYNGEE. Between the trimmed V and J ends, which lost 3 bases and 5 bases, there was a span of 13 bases. Following extraction, RNA underwent reverse transcription to cDNA, which served as the sequencing template. Libraries were prepared by immunoSEQ multiplex PCR; TCRdb keeps only in-frame clonotypes and omits some of them. The sample records 250,000 or so clones, 65% to 70% being singletons. The input for sequencing was CD4+ T cells sorted from blood, taken at week 0. The TCR originated in a human donor with alopecia areata. The gene calls are TRBV9 and TRBJ2-3; maybe TRBD2 (5 bases). The CDR3: CASSGGPWGDTQYF. The CDR3 bases are TGTGCCAGCAGCGGCGGGCCGTGGGGAGATACGCAGTATTTT.